The 22 T cell receptor beta chains in this list originate from one sample, sequenced in a study of blood T cell repertoires in COVID-19. Only in-frame clones appear in the TCRdb table, and some are missing; sequencing was by immunoSEQ multiplex PCR. The data show around 40,000 clones, with around three quarters seen just once and approximately 30% held by the top ten. The sample consisted of peripheral blood. The receptor source for this set is a woman of 80 years or more with acute or convalescent COVID-19.

The chain has TRBV11-2 and TRBJ2-5; 8 bases fit TRBD2. This CDR3 is built from 17 residues. Looked up from germline, CDR1 is SGHAT and CDR2 is FQNNGV. V gave up 5 bases and J gave up 1 base; unmatched junction bases: 12. The CDR3 reads CASSGGRAGALQETQYF. The CDR3, as DNA: TGTGCCAGCAGCGGGGGCAGAGCGGGAGCCCTCCAAGAGACCCAGTACTTC.

The CDR3 here is CASTRSLEDTQYF. DNA of the CDR3: TGTGCCAGCACGAGGAGTCTCGAAGATACGCAGTATTTT. This chain connects TRBV12-3 or TRBV12-4 to TRBJ2-3; D not resolved. The CDR3 extends over 13 amino acids. The V end was cut by 7 bases, the J end by 5 bases, with 13 bases between.

The V call is TRBV7-9, the J call TRBJ2-3; 8 positions agree with TRBD2. From germline, CDR1 is SEHNR and CDR2 FQNEAQ (reference sequence). With V trimmed by 5 bases and J by 3 bases, 13 bases remained unmatched. The CDR3 has 17 amino acids. CDR3: CASSPEGGRSGTDTQYF. The CDR3 nucleotides are TGTGCCAGCAGCCCAGAGGGCGGGAGGAGCGGGACAGATACGCAGTATTTT.

The sample holds one count of this clone. The chain carries TRBV5-8 and TRBJ1-5, with D possibly being TRBD1 (6 bases). The CDR3 extends over 14 amino acids. Germline V CDR1 and CDR2: SGHTS, YDEGEE. V was pared by 2 bases and J by 5 bases, with 11 bases between. The CDR3 region is CASSFSGDHQPQHF. The CDR3 DNA follows: TGTGCCAGCAGCTTTTCAGGGGACCATCAGCCCCAGCATTTT.

This chain links TRBV6-5 with TRBJ2-5; possibly TRBD2 for D (6 bases). Germline V gene lookup returns CDR1 MNHEY and CDR2 SVGAGI. This CDR3 has 15 amino acids. V was cut by 2 bases and J by 4 bases, with 14 bases left in between. The CDR3 region has the DNA TGTGCCAGCAGTTACGATGGGCGGGACCGAGAGACCCAGTACTTC. Translating gives CASSYDGRDRETQYF.

CDR3 protein: CASSVSGTGGYNEQFF. CDR3 sequence (DNA): TGTGCCAGCAGCGTCAGCGGGACAGGGGGCTACAATGAGCAGTTCTTC. The gene calls are TRBV9 and TRBJ2-1; 11 bases fit TRBD1. The germline V gene has CDR1 SGDLS and CDR2 YYNGEE. The ends lost 2 bases at V and 3 bases at J; junction bases unmatched: 4. The CDR3 covers 16 residues.

The V and J genes are TRBV9 and TRBJ2-3; possible D gene TRBD2, 6 bases. The length of the CDR3 is 15 residues. Deletions cut 0 bases from V and 7 bases from J, with 15 bases between. From germline, CDR1 is SGDLS and CDR2 YYNGEE. In DNA form, the CDR3 reads TGTGCCAGCAGCGTAGGAGTTGGGGCGGGAAATACGCAGTATTTT. It specifies CASSVGVGAGNTQYF.

This chain links TRBV5-1 with TRBJ2-7, with 8 positions matching TRBD1. The CDR3 loop spans 16 amino acids. The germline gives CDR1 SGHRS, CDR2 YFSETQ. With 4 bases clipped from V and 1 base from J, the junction kept 10 bases outside the gene matches. The CDR3 region is CASSRTGSDTSYEQYF. In nucleotides, the CDR3 is TGCGCCAGCAGCAGGACAGGGTCCGATACATCCTACGAGCAGTACTTC.

This chain uses TRBV19 with TRBJ1-2; D remains ambiguous. Germline assignment: CDR1 LNHDA and CDR2 SQIVND (reference sequence). The CDR3 contains 14 residues. V gave up 5 bases and J gave up 4 bases, with 14 bases separating them. DNA of the CDR3: TGTGCCAGTAGTTTGGAGGGAGGAAGCTATGGCTACACCTTC. It specifies CASSLEGGSYGYTF.

V and J are TRBV30 and TRBJ1-5; 8 bases agree with TRBD1. The V gene's germline CDR1 is GTSNPN and CDR2 SVGIG (reference sequence). The ends lost 2 bases at V and 3 bases at J; junction bases unmatched: 6. CDR3 length equals 15 residues. This CDR3 reads CAWSKTTGVNQPQHF. The CDR3 DNA sequence: TGTGCCTGGAGTAAGACGACAGGGGTCAATCAGCCCCAGCATTTT.

The chain links TRBV5-4 to TRBJ2-5; D gene unclear. Germline V gives CDR1 SGHNT, CDR2 YYREEE (reference sequence). The CDR3 is 15 residues long. V lost 4 bases and J 3 bases, leaving 16 bases between the germline ends. This CDR3 is CASSPSGSVEETQYF. CDR3 coding DNA: TGTGCCAGCAGCCCCTCTGGAAGCGTAGAAGAGACCCAGTACTTC. Full variable domain (outside the CDR3, taken from reference TRBV5-4 and TRBJ2-5): ETGVTQSPTHLIKTRGQQVTLRCSSQSGHNTVSWYQQALGQGPQFIFQYYREEENGRGNFPPRFSGLQFPNYSSELNVNALELDDSALYLCASSPSGSVEETQYFGPGTRLLVL.

This clone was seen once. The chain joins TRBV18 to TRBJ2-7; D might be TRBD1 (6 bases). The germline V gene has CDR1 KGHSH and CDR2 LQKENI. The CDR3 runs 15 residues. The germline V and J ends were trimmed by 4 bases and 4 bases, with 17 bases remaining between them. The CDR3 spells CASSRDSGTTYEQYF. The CDR3 DNA reads TGTGCCAGCTCACGAGATTCCGGGACAACTTACGAGCAGTACTTC.

A remark on this clone: A read error may produce the germline difference seen at one junction end. The chain is built from TRBV4-1 and TRBJ2-7; the D gene could be TRBD1 or TRBD2 (7 bases each). Germline CDR1 MGHRA, CDR2 YSYEKL. This CDR3 has 15 amino acids. The CDR3 nucleotides read TGCGCCACCAGCCAGGGGGGGGGAAGGTCCTACGAGCAGTACTTC. This gives the protein CATSQGGGRSYEQYF.

This clone was detected once. The CDR3 region has the DNA TGCAGCGTTGACAGAGGGGGAGAGACCCAGTACTTC. Its protein product is CSVDRGGETQYF. V is TRBV29-1 and J is TRBJ2-5, with D possibly matching TRBD1 (6 bases). Germline V lookup: CDR1 SQVTM, CDR2 ANQGSEA. The CDR3 is 12 amino acids. V lost 3 bases and J lost 4, with 9 bases in between.

The chain has TRBV11-2 and TRBJ1-5; D perhaps matches TRBD1 (5 bases). Looked up from germline, CDR1 is SGHAT and CDR2 is FQNNGV. The CDR3 extends over 14 amino acids. Trimming pared 0 bases from V and 9 bases from J, leaving 12 bases between. The CDR3 DNA is TGTGCCAGCAGCTTAGATCCCAACAGGCGGCCCCAGCATTTT. It codes for CASSLDPNRRPQHF.

V usage is TRBV18 and J usage is TRBJ1-1, with D uncertain. The CDR3 sequence is 15 residues long. Germline CDR1 and CDR2: KGHSH and LQKENI. V shed 3 bases and J shed 2 bases, with 13 bases lying between them. CDR3 sequence (DNA): TGTGCCAGCTCACCCGGCCGGGCGGGAAACACTGAAGCTTTCTTT. Residues: CASSPGRAGNTEAFF. The full variable domain, with the rest looked up from reference TRBV18 and TRBJ1-1, is NAGVMQNPRHLVRRRGQEARLRCSPMKGHSHVYWYRQLPEEGLKFMVYLQKENIIDESGMPKERFSAEFPKEGPSILRIQQVVRGDSAAYFCASSPGRAGNTEAFFGQGTRLTVV.

CDR3 region: CAAYQGGSSGANVLTF. The CDR3 DNA follows: TGTGCCGCCTACCAGGGGGGAAGCTCTGGGGCCAACGTCCTGACTTTC. The rearrangement joins TRBV10-3 to TRBJ2-6; D perhaps matches TRBD1 (7 bases). Germline CDR1 reads ENHRY; CDR2 reads SYGVKD. This CDR3 has 16 amino acids. Trimming pared 11 bases from V and 0 bases from J, leaving 17 bases between.

The gene calls are TRBV5-1 and TRBJ2-5, with 12 bases lining up with TRBD1. The germline gives CDR1 SGHRS, CDR2 YFSETQ. Losses at the gene ends were 4 bases for V and 5 bases for J; bases not matched to a gene: 9. There are 16 residues in the CDR3. CDR3 DNA sequence: TGCGCCAGCAGCCGGGGACAGGGGGCAAATCGGGAGACCCAGTACTTC. It specifies CASSRGQGANRETQYF.

This clone was seen once. V usage is TRBV30 and J usage is TRBJ2-4; a weak D match, TRBD1 (7 bases). Trimming pared 3 bases from V and 0 bases from J, leaving 15 bases between. Germline V gives CDR1 GTSNPN, CDR2 SVGIG (reference sequence). The CDR3 spans 16 residues. CDR3 protein: CAWRWGDSLAKNIQYF. The DNA for the CDR3 is TGTGCCTGGAGGTGGGGGGACAGCCTAGCCAAAAACATTCAGTACTTC.

The chain carries TRBV6-5 and TRBJ2-7; D may be TRBD2 (6 bases). Germline loops: CDR1 MNHEY, CDR2 SVGAGI. V lost 7 bases to trimming and J lost 3 bases, with 16 bases between them. The CDR3 has 14 residues. The CDR3 nucleotides read TGTGCCAGCACAACGGGAGCTCGAGACTACGAGCAGTACTTC. Encoded protein: CASTTGARDYEQYF.

The gene calls are TRBV9 and TRBJ1-3, with 10 nucleotides matching TRBD1. The CDR3 extends over 18 amino acids. Trimming at V came to 3 bases and at J to 2 bases, leaving 11 bases not matched to a gene. Germline CDR1 reads SGDLS; CDR2 reads YYNGEE. CDR3 nucleotide sequence: TGTGCCAGCAGCGGGACAGGGGGTGATCTAGGTCCTGGAAACACCATATATTTT. Translating gives CASSGTGGDLGPGNTIYF.

This clone was seen more than once but under ten times. The chain uses TRBV7-9 and TRBJ2-7; 9 nucleotides agree with TRBD2. The CDR3 runs 15 residues. V dropped 1 base and J dropped 6; count of bases not matched to a gene: 7. Germline V gene lookup returns CDR1 SEHNR and CDR2 FQNEAQ (reference sequence). CDR3 amino acids: CASSLGVGTSSEQYF. For the CDR3, the DNA is TGTGCCAGCAGCTTAGGAGTGGGGACTAGCAGCGAGCAGTACTTC.